This T cell receptor beta chain was profiled in a study of blood T cell repertoires in COVID-19. About the study: T cells, B-cell-depleted T cells, or PBMCs supplied cDNA or gDNA.

The Seattle patients, enrolled during active infection, were followed longitudinally. CDR1 SGHDT and CDR2 YYEEEE come from the germline V gene. V lost 4 bases to trimming and J lost 0 bases; unmatched junction nucleotides: 3. The CDR3 covers 14 residues. As to this clone: Being one base from a much bigger clone, this may be a read error.

Original methodology: Scientists estimated how many nucleated cells there were by amplifying reference gene primers. Repertoires were generated with immunoSEQ multiplex PCR, while TCRdb's copy carries only in-frame clones and drops some. V, J and clone size were drawn from that table, and D and trimming were deduced from the DNA. The table shows roughly 150,000 clones, with 85% occurring only once. Sequenced input: peripheral blood. The chain links TRBV5-6 to TRBJ1-2; 7 nucleotides match TRBD1. The TCR comes from a woman older than 75 with COVID-19, enrolled during active disease. The CDR3 loop is CASSPQGANYGYTF. CDR3 nucleotide sequence: TGTGCCAGCAGCCCTCAGGGGGCTAACTATGGCTACACCTTC.